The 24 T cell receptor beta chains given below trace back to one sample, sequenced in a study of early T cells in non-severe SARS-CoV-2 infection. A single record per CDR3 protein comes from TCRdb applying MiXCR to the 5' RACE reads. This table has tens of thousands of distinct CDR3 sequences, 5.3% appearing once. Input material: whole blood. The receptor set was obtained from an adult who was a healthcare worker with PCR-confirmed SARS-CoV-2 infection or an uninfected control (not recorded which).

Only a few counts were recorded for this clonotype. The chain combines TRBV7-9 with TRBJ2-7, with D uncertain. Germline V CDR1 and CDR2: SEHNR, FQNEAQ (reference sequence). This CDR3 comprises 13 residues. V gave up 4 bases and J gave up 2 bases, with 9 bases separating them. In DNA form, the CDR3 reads TGTGCCAGCAGCTCCGTGGCCCCCTACGAGCAGTACTTC. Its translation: CASSSVAPYEQYF. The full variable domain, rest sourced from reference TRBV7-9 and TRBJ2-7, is DTGVSQNPRHKITKRGQNVTFRCDPISEHNRLYWYRQTLGQGPEFLTYFQNEAQLEKSRLLSDRFSAERPKGSFSTLEIQRTEQGDSAMYLCASSSVAPYEQYFGPGTRLTVT.

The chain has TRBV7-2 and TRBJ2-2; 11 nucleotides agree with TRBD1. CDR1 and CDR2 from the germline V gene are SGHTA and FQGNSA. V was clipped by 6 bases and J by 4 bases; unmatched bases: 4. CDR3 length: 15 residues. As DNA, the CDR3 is TGTGCCAGCAGTCCGGACAGGGGGCGCACCGGGGAGCTGTTTTTT. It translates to CASSPDRGRTGELFF.

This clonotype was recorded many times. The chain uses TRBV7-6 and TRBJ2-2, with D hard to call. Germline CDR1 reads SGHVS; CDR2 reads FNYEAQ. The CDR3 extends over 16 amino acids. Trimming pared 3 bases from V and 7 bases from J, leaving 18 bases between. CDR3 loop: CASSFGPPQEGGELFF. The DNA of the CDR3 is TGTGCCAGCAGCTTCGGGCCCCCCCAAGAAGGCGGGGAGCTGTTTTTT.

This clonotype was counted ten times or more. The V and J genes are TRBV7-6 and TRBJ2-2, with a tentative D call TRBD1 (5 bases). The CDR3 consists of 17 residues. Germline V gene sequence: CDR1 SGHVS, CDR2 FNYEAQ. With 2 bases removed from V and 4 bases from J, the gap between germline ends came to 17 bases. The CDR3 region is CASSLRAEGATTGELFF. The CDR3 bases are TGTGCCAGCAGCTTAAGGGCGGAAGGGGCGACCACCGGGGAGCTGTTTTTT.

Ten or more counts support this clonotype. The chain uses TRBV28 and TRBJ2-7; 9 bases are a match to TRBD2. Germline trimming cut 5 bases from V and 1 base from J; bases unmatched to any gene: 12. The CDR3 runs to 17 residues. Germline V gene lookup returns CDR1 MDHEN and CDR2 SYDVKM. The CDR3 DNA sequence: TGTGCCAGCAGTCGCGTTCCCTATAGCGGGAGTTCCTACGAGCAGTACTTC. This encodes CASSRVPYSGSSYEQYF.

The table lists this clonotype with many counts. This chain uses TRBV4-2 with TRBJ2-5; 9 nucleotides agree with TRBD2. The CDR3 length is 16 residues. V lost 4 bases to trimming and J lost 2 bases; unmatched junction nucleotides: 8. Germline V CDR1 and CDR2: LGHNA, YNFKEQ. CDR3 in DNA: TGTGCCAGCAGCCCCCTGTCAAGCGGGGGGCAAGAGACCCAGTACTTC. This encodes CASSPLSSGGQETQYF.

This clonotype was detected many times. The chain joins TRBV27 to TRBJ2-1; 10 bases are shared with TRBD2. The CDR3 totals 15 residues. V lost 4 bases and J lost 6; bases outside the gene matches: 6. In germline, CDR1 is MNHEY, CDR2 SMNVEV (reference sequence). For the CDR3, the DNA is TGTGCCAGCAGTTACCTAGCGGGAGCTCGCAATGAGCAGTTCTTC. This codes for CASSYLAGARNEQFF.

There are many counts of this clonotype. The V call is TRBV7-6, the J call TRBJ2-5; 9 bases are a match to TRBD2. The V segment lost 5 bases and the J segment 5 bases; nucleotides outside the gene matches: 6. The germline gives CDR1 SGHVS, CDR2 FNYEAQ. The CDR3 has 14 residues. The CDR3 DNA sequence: TGTGCCAGCAGCCTTAGCGGGGGTCGGGAGACCCAGTACTTC. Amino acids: CASSLSGGRETQYF.

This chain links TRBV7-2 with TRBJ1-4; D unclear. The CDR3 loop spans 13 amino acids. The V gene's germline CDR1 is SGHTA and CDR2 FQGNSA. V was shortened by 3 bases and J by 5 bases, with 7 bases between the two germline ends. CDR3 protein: CASSFWTNEKLFF. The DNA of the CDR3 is TGTGCCAGCAGCTTCTGGACGAATGAAAAACTGTTTTTT.

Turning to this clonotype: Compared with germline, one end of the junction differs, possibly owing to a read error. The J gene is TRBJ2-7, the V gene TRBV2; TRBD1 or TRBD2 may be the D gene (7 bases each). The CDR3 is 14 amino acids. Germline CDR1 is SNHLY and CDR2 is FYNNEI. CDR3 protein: CASSGTASLPWEYF. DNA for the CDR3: TGCGCCAGCAGCGGGACAGCGAGCTTACCCTGGGAGTACTTC.

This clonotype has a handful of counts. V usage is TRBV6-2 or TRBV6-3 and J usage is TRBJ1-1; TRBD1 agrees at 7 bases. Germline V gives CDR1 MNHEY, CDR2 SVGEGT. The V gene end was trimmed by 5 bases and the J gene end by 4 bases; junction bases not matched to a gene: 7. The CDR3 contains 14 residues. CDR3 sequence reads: CASSSRGKGTEAFF. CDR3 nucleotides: TGTGCCAGCAGTAGCAGGGGGAAGGGCACTGAAGCTTTCTTT.

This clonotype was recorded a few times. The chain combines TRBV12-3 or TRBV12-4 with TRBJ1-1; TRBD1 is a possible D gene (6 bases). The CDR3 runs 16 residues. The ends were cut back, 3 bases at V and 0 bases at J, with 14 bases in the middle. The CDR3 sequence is CASSFSVDSMNTEAFF. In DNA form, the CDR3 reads TGTGCCAGCAGTTTTAGTGTGGACAGCATGAACACTGAAGCTTTCTTT.

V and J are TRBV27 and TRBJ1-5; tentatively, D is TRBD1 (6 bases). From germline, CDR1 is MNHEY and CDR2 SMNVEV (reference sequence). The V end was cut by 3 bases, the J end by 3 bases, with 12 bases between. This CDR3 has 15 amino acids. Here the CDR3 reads CASSFRGAVNQPQHF. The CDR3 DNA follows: TGTGCCAGCAGTTTTCGGGGGGCGGTCAATCAGCCCCAGCATTTT.

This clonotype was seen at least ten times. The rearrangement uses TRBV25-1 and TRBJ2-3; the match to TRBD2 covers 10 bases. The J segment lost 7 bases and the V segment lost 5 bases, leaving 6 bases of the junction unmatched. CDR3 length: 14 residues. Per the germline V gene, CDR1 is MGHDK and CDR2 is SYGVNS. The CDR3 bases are TGTGCCAGCAGTCCTAGCGGGGGAGCATATACGCAGTATTTT. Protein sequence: CASSPSGGAYTQYF.

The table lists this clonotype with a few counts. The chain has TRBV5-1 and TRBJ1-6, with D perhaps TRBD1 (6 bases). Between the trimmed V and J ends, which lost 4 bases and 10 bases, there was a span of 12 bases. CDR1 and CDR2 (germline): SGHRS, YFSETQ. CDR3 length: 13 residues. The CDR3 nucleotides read TGCGCCAGCAGCCAGGGGACAACCTCACCCCTCCACTTT. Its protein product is CASSQGTTSPLHF.

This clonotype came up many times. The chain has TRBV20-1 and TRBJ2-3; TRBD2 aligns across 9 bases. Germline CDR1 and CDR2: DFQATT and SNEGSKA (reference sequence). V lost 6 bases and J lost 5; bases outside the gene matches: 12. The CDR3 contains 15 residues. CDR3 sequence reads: CSAGGSGGRGDTQYF. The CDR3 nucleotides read TGCAGTGCAGGAGGGAGCGGGGGGCGGGGAGATACGCAGTATTTT.

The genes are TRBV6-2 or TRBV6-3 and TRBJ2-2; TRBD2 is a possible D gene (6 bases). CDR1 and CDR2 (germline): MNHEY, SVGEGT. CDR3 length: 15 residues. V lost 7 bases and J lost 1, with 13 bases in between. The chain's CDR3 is CASISGKQNTGELFF. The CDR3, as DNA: TGTGCCAGCATTAGCGGAAAGCAGAACACCGGGGAGCTGTTTTTT.

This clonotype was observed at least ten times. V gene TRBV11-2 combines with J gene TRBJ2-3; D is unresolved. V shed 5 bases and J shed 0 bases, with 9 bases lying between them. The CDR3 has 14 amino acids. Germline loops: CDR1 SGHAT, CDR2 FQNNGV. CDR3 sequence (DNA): TGTGCCAGCAGCGGGCTACTCAGCACAGATACGCAGTATTTT. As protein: CASSGLLSTDTQYF.

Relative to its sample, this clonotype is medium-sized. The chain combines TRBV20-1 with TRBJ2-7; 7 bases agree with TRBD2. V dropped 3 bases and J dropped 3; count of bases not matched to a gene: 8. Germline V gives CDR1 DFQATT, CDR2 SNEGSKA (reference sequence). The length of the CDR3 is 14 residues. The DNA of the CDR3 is TGCAGTGCTAGGCGTGGGGGAGGGGACTACGAGCAGTACTTC. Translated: CSARRGGGDYEQYF.

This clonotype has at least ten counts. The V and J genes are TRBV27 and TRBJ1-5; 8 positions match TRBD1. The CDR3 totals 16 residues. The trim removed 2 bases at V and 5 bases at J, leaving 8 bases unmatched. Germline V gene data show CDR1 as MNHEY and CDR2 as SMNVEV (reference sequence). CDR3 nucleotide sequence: TGTGCCAGCAGTTTAAGGACGGACAGGGTAGATCAGCCCCAGCATTTT. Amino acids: CASSLRTDRVDQPQHF.

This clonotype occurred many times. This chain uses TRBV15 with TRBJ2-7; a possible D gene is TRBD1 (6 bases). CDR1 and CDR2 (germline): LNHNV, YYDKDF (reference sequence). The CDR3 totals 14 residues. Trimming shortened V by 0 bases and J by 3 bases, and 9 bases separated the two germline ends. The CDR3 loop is CATSRDPRGYEQYF. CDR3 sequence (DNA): TGTGCCACCAGCAGAGATCCCAGGGGCTACGAGCAGTACTTC.

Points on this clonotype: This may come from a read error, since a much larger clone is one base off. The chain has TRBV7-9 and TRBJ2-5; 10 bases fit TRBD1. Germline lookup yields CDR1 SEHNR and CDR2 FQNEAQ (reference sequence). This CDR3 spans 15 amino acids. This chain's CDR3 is CVSSLGQGGLETQYF. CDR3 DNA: TGTGTCAGCAGCTTAGGACAGGGGGGATTAGAGACCCAGTACTTC. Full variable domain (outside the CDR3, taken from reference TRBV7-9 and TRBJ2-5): DTGVSQNPRHKITKRGQNVTFRCDPISEHNRLYWYRQTLGQGPEFLTYFQNEAQLEKSRLLSDRFSAERPKGSFSTLEIQRTEQGDSAMYLCVSSLGQGGLETQYFGPGTRLLVL.

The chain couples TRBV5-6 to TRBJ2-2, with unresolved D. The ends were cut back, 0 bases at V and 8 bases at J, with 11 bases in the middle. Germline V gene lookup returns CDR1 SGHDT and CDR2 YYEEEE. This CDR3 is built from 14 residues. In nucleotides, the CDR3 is TGTGCCAGCAGCTTGGTTTACATTCCTGGGGAGCTGTTTTTT. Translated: CASSLVYIPGELFF.

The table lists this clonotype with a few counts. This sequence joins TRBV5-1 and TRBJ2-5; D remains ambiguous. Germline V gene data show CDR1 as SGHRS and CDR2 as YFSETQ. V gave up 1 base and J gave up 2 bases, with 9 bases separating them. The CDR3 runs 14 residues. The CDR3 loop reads CASSLYSPQETQYF. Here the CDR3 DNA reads TGCGCCAGCAGCTTGTACTCACCGCAAGAGACCCAGTACTTC.